This T cell receptor beta chain was identified during a study of graft-versus-host responses after intestinal transplantation (dated by TCRdb to the early 2020s). For context, the study as a whole: Multivisceral, liver-intestinal, or isolated intestinal transplants were received by the recipients. Donor T cell macrochimerism was defined as a peak of at least 4% donor T cells among recipient peripheral blood mononuclear cells. A cohort of around 25 intestinal transplant recipients, including one retransplant, was enrolled, and 3 patients lacking pretransplant specimens were excluded. Rather than going through the commercial service, samples from a few later patients were sequenced in-house on an Illumina MiSeq and processed with MiXCR. After intestinal transplantation, graft-versus-host and host-versus-graft alloreactive T cell clones were followed in the graft, circulation and bone marrow using bulk TCR-beta CDR3 sequencing. To identify alloreactive clones, pre-transplant mixed lymphocyte reaction products were sequenced and compared with unstimulated pre-transplant donor and recipient T cells. Every recipient was given anti-thymocyte globulin induction, then maintenance tacrolimus and steroids for roughly 3 years.

The time point label corresponds to: cells obtained before transplantation from donor or recipient. CD3+CD4+ and CD3+CD8+ populations were FACS-sorted from unstimulated pre-transplant donor and recipient cells taken from spleen or lymph nodes. The CDR3 holds 15 amino acids from the cysteine to the phenylalanine. This entry keeps only the CDR3 DNA: 45 bases, framed from base 1. The germline V gene specifies SQVTM as CDR1 and ANQGSEA as CDR2. The V end loses 4 bases and the J end loses 5 bases, and a stretch of 18 bases separates them. In regard to this clone: Its antigen is currently not known. One base away there is no much larger clone; base qualities are not given.

The full study reports these points: Early after transplant, declines in HvG clones were associated with peak levels of circulating GvH clones. Conclusions were limited by the relatively low number and heterogeneity of intestinal transplant patients. GvH clones turned up in recipient bone marrow, with some appearing earlier in ileal mucosa or blood, a pattern consistent with an intestinal mucosal origin. In the allografts of patients with donor T cell macrochimerism, GvH to HvG T cell clonal ratios were high.

The library came from the immunoSEQ multiplex PCR assay. In most patients, genomic DNA was isolated using the Qiagen DNeasy Blood and Tissue Kit and sent frozen to Adaptive Biotechnologies for TCR sequencing. For most patients, genomic DNA was subjected to high-throughput TCR-beta CDR3 sequencing by Adaptive Biotechnologies. In the authors' own workflow: TCR sequencing data for around 19 patients were retrieved from Adaptive's ImmunoSEQ software; a few other patients were processed with MiXCR and VDJtools. To correct CD4 versus CD8 sorting errors, any sequence found in both subsets at a frequency ratio below 5:1 was removed. CDR3 nucleotide sequences shared by donor and recipient were removed because the origin of these sequences could not be assigned. To count as alloreactive, a clone needed at least 2-fold expansion over unstimulated cells and a minimum CFSE-low frequency of 0.002% (template counts) or 0.001% (read counts). A clone was considered mappable if detected in the sequenced pre-transplant spleen, lymph node, or MLR CFSE-low populations of the donor or recipient. Cumulative frequency of alloreactive clones was calculated as a percentage of all sequences weighted by copy number. Not all clones reach the TCRdb copy of this immuneACCESS table, which keeps in-frame sequences only. Checked studies attribute under half of the gap to unresolved V genes and leave the rest unexplained. Clone size and the V and J calls come from that table; the DNA yielded D and trimming. This sample comprises about 120,000 clones, approximately 95% of them detected only once. More than 2.5% of the sample goes to the ten largest clones.

The sequences come from unstimulated CD8+ T cells sorted from spleen or lymph node cells, collected before intestinal transplant. The TCR sequence derives from a human donor who received an intestinal transplant. The sequence is built from TRBV29-1 and TRBJ1-5; 5 matching bases give a weak D call of TRBD1. The CDR3 here reads CSVVRNAGTDQPQHF. DNA sequence: TGCAGCGTTGTCAGGAACGCAGGGACGGATCAGCCCCAGCATTTT.